This TCR beta chain was sequenced in a study of T cell clonotyping in hematopoietic cell transplantation. Study-level points and caveats: Few recipient clonotypes overlapped donors; over 95% were de novo at given depth.

The table lists this clone with a few counts. Antigen specificity is unknown. TCRdb's table, derived via immunoSEQ multiplex PCR, lists solely in-frame clones and lacks some. This table holds over 5,000 clones, approximately 91% found once. The CDR3 is 13 amino acids. V gave up 4 bases and J gave up 5 bases; unmatched junction bases: 4. Germline V gives CDR1 MNHEY, CDR2 SVGAGI. The source was peripheral blood mononuclear cells, collected 100 days after allogeneic stem cell transplant. The chain joins TRBV6-5 to TRBJ2-7; 8 positions agree with TRBD1. This sequence originates from a female patient aged 50-59 years who had an allogeneic stem cell transplant from an unrelated donor, so T cells may come from the graft donor. Some clones in this sample may be carry-over from other donors' samples. Here the CDR3 reads CASSWGDRNEQYF. CDR3 sequence (DNA): TGTGCCAGCAGTTGGGGGGACAGGAACGAGCAGTACTTC.